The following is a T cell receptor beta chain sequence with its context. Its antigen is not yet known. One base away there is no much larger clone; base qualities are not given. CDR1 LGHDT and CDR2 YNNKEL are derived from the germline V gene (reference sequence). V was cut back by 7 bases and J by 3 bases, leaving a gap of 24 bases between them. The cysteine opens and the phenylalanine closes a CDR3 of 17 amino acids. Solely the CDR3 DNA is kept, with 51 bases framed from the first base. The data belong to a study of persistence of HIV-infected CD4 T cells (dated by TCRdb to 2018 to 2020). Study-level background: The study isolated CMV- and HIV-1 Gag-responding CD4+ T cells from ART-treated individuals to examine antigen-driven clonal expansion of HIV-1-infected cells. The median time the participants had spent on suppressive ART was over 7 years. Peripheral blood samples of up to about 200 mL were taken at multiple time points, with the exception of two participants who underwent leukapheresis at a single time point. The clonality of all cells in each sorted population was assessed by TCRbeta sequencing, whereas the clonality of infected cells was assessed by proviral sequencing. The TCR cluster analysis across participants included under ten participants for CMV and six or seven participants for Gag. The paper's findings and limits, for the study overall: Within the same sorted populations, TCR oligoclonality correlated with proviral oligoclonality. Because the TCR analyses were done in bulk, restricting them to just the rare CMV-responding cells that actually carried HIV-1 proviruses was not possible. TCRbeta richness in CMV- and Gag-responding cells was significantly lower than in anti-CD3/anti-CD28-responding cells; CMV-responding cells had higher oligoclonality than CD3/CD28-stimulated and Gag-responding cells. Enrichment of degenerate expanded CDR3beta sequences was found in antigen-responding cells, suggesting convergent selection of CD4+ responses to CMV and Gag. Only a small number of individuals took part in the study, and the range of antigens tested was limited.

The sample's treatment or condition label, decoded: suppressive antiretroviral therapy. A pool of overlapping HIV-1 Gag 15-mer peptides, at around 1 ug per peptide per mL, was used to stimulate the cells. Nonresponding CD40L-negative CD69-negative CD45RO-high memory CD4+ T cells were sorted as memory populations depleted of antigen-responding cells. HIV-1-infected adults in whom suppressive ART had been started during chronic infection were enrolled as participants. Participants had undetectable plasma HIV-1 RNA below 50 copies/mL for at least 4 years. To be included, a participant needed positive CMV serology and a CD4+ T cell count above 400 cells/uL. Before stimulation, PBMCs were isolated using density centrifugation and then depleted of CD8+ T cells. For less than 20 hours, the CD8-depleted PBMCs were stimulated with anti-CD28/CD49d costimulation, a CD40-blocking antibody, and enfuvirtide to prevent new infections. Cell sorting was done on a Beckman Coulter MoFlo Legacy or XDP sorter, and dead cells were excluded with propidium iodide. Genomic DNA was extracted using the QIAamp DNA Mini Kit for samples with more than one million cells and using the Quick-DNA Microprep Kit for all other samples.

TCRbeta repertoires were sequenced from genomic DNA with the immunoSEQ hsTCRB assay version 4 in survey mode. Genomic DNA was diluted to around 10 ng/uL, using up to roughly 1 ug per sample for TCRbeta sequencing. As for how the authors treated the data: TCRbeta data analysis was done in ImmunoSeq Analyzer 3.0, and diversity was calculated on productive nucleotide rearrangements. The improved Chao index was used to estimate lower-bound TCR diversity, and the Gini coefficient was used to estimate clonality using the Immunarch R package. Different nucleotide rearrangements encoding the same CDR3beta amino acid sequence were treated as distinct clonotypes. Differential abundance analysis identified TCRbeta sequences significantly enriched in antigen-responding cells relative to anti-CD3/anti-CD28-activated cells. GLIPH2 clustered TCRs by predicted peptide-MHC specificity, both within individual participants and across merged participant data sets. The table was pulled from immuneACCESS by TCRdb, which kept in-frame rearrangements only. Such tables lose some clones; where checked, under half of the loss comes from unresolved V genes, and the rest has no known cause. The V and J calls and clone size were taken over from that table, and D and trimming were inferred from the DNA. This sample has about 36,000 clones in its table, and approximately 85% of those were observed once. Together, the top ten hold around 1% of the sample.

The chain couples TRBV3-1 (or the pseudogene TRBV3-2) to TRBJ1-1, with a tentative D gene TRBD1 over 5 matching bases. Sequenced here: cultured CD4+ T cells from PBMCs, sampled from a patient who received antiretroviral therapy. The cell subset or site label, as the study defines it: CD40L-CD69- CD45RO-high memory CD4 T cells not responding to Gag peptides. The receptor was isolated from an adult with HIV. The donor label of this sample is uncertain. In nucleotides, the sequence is TGTGCCAGCACCCCTTGGGTGACCACCCAAGGGGACACTGAAGCTTTCTTT. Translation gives CASTPWVTTQGDTEAFF.